The entry below describes one T cell receptor (beta chain). No antigen is known for it. These data originate in a study of T cell responses to AZD1222 COVID-19 vaccine. Study-level results: A reported finding is that nearly half of spike-specific TCRs target unmutated variant regions. Repertoire sampling happened only post peak T cell response.

Trimming removed 2 bases from V and 0 bases from J; junction bases left unmatched: 15. This CDR3 region has 19 residues. Germline CDR1 is MDHEN and CDR2 is SYDVKM. Some clones are missing from TCRdb's copy, which holds only in-frame ones; the method was immunoSEQ multiplex PCR. The sample consists of 110,000 to 150,000 clones, approximately 92% of them appearing once. The sequences come from peripheral blood, collected on day 0 of AZD1222 vaccination. This chain connects TRBV28 to TRBJ1-2; 7 positions agree with TRBD1. This TCR was sampled from an adult in good health. This chain's CDR3 is CASSLRRGYGGQTNYGYTF. In DNA, the CDR3 is TGTGCCAGCAGTTTAAGGAGGGGGTACGGGGGACAGACTAACTATGGCTACACCTTC.